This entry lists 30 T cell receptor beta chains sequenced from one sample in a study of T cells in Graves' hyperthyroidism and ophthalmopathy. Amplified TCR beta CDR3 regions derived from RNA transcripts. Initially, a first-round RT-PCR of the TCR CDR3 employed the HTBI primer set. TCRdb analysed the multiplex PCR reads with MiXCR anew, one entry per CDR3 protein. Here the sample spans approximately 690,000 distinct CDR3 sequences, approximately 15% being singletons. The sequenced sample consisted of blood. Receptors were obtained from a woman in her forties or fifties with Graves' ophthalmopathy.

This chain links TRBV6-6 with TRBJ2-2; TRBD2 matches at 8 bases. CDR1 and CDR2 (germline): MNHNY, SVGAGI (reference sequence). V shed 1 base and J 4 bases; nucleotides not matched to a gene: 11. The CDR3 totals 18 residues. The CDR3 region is CASSYLGGLAGGTGELFF. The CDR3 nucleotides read TGTGCCAGCAGTTACTTGGGCGGACTAGCTGGGGGCACCGGGGAGCTGTTTTTT.

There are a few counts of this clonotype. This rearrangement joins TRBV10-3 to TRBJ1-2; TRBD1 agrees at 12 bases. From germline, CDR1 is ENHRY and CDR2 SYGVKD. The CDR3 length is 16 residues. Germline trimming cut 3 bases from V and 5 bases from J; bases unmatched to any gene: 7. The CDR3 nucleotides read TGTGCCATCAGTGATCGGGACAGGGGGCGCAGTTATGGCTACACCTTC. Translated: CAISDRDRGRSYGYTF.

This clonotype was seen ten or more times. CDR3 protein: CASSQDPPNRNGRDAFF. Written as DNA, the CDR3 is TGTGCCAGCAGCCAAGACCCACCAAACAGGAATGGCCGAGATGCTTTCTTT. V usage is TRBV7-9 and J usage is TRBJ1-1, with a tentative D call TRBD1 (5 bases). In germline, CDR1 is SEHNR, CDR2 FQNEAQ (reference sequence). Trimming removed 5 bases from V and 11 bases from J, with 30 bases in between. The CDR3 contains 17 residues.

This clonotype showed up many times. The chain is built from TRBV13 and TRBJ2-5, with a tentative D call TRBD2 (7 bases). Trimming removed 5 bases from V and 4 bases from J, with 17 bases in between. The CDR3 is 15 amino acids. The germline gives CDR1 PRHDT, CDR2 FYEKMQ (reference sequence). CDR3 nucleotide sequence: TGTGCCAGCAGCAATGCGAGGGGGGGGCGAGAGACCCAGTACTTC. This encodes CASSNARGGRETQYF.

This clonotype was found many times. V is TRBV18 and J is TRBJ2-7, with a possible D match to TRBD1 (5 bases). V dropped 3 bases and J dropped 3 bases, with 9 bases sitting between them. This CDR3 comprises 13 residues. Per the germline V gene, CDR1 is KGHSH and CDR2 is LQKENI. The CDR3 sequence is CASSPDTGYEQYF. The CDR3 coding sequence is TGTGCCAGCTCACCGGATACAGGCTACGAGCAGTACTTC.

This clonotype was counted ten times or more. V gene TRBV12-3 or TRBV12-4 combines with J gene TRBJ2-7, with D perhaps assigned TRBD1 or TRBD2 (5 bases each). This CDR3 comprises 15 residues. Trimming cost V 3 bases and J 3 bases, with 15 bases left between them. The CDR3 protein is CASSFPGTRLYEQYF. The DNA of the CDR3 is TGTGCCAGCAGTTTTCCCGGGACCCGGCTCTACGAGCAGTACTTC.

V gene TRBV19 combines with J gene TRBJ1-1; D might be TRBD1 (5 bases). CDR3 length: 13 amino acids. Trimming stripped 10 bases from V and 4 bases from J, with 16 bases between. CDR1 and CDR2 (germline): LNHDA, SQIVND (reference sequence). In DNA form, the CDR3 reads TGTGCCACCCGAGAGGGGAAGGGCACTGAAGCTTTCTTT. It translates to CATREGKGTEAFF.

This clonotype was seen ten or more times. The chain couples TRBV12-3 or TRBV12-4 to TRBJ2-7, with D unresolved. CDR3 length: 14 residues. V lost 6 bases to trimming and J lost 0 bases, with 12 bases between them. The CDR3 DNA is TGTGCCAGCAGACCAACAGATAACTCCTACGAGCAGTACTTC. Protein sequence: CASRPTDNSYEQYF.

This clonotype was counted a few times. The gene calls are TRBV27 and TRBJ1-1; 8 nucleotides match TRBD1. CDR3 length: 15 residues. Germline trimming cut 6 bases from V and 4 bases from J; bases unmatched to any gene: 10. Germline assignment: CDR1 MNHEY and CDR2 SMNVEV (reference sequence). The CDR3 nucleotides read TGTGCCAGCAGCTGGACAGGGATGGGTAGCACTGAAGCTTTCTTT. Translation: CASSWTGMGSTEAFF.

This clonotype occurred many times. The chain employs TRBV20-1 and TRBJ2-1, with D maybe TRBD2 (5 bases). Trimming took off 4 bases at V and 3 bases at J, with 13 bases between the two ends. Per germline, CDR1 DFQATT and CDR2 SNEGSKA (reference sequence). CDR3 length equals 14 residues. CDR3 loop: CSAKWERNYNEQFF. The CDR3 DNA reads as TGCAGTGCTAAGTGGGAGAGAAACTACAATGAGCAGTTCTTC.

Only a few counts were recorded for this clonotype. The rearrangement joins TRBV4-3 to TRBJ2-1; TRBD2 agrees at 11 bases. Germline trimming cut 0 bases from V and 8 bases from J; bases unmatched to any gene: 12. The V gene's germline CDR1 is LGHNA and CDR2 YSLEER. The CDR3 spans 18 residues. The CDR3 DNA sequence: TGCGCCAGCAGCCAAGATTTGCTAGCGGGGGGTCGGGGCGATGAGCAGTTCTTC. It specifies CASSQDLLAGGRGDEQFF.

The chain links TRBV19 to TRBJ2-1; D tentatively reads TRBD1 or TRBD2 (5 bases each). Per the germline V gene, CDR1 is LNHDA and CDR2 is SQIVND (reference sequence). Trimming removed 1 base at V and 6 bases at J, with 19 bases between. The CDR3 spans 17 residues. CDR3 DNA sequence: TGTGCCAGTAGTATAGGTGGTTCGGGGCTAGCTGGCAATGAGCAGTTCTTC. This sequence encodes CASSIGGSGLAGNEQFF.

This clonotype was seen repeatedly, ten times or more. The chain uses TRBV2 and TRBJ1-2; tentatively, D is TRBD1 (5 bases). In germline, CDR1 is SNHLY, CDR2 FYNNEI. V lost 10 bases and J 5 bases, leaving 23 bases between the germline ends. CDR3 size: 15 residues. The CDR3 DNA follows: TGTGCCATCACGACAGCCCAGGACACGCTATATGGCTACACCTTC. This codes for CAITTAQDTLYGYTF.

CDR3 sequence (DNA): TGTGCCAGCAGACGGACTAGCGGGAGTGTGGCCAAAAACATTCAGTACTTC. Protein product: CASRRTSGSVAKNIQYF. This sequence joins TRBV6-1 and TRBJ2-4, with 13 nucleotides matching TRBD2. The germline gives CDR1 MNHNS, CDR2 SASEGT. V shed 6 bases, J shed 1 base, and the junction held 6 bases outside the gene matches. The length of the CDR3 is 17 residues.

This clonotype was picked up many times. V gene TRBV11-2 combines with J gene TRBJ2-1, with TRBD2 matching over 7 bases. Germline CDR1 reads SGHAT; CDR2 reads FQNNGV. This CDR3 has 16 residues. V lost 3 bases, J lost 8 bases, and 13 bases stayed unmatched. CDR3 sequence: CASSFQGAGVHDEQFF. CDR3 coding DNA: TGTGCCAGCAGCTTCCAGGGCGCGGGAGTTCACGATGAGCAGTTCTTC.

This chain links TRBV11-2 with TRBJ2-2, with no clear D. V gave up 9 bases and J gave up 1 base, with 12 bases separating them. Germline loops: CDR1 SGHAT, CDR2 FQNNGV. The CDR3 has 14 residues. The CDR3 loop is CASSTVGNTGELFF. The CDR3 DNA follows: TGTGCCAGTAGTACGGTGGGGAACACCGGGGAGCTGTTTTTT.

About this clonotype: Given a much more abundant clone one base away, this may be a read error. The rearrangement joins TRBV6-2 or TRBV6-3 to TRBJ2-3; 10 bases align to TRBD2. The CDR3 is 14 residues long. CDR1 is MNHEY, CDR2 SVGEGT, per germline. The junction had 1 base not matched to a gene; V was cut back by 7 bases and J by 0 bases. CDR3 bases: TGTGCCAGCAAAGCGGGAGGGAGCACAGATACGCAGTATTTT. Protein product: CASKAGGSTDTQYF.

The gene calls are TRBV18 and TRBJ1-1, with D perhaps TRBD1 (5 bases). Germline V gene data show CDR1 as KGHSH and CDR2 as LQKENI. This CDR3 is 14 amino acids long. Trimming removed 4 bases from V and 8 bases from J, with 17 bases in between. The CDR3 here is CASSRDGAKREAFF. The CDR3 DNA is TGTGCCAGCTCACGGGACGGAGCCAAAAGAGAAGCTTTCTTT.

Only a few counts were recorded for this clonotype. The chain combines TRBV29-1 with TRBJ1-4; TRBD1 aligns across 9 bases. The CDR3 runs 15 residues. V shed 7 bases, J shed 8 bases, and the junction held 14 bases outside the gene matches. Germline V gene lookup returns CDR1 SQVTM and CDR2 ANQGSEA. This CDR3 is CSGTVPGQGAEKLFF. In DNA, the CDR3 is TGCAGCGGTACCGTACCGGGACAGGGAGCAGAAAAACTGTTTTTT.

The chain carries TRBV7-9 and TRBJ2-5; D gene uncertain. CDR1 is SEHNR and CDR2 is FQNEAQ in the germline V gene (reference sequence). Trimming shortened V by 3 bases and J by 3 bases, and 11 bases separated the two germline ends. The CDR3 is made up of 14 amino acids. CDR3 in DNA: TGTGCCAGCAGCTTCAGCCAGGCCGAAGAGACCCAGTACTTC. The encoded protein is CASSFSQAEETQYF.

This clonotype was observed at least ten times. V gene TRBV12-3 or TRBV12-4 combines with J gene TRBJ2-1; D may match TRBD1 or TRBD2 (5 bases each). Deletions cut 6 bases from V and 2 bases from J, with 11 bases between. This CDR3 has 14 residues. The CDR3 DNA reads TGTGCCAGCAGCCGGGGACCAACCTACAATGAGCAGTTCTTC. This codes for CASSRGPTYNEQFF.

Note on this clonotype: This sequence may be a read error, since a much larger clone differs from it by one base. CDR3 protein: CASSEKAVSYNERFF. CDR3 DNA sequence: TGTGCCAGCAGTGAAAAGGCAGTCTCCTACAATGAGCGGTTCTTC. This sequence joins TRBV6-1 and TRBJ2-1; D ambiguous. In germline, CDR1 is MNHNS, CDR2 SASEGT. CDR3 size: 15 residues.

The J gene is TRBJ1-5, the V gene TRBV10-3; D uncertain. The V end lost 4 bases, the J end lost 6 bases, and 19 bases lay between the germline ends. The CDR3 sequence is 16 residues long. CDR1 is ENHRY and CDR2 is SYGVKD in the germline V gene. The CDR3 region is CAISALLVLVGQPQHF. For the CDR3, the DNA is TGTGCCATCAGTGCGTTATTAGTGTTGGTGGGTCAGCCCCAGCATTTT.

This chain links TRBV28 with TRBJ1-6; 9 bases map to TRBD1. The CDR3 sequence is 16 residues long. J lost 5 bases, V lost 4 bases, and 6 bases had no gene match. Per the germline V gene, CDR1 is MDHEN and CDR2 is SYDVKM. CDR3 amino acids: CASSSGQGTNNSPLHF. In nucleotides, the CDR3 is TGTGCCAGCAGTTCCGGACAGGGGACTAATAATTCACCCCTCCACTTT.

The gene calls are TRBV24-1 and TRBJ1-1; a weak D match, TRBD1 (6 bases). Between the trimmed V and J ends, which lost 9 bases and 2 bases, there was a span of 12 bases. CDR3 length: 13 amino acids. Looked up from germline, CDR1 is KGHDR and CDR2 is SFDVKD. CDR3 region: CATSGHPNTEAFF. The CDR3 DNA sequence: TGTGCCACCTCGGGACACCCAAACACTGAAGCTTTCTTT.

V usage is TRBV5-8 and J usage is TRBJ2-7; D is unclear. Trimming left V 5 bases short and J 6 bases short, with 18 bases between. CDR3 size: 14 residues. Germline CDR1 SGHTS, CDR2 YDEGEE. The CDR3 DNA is TGTGCCAGCAGTTTCGGTCGGGTGGTCCTCGAGCAGTACTTC. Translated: CASSFGRVVLEQYF.

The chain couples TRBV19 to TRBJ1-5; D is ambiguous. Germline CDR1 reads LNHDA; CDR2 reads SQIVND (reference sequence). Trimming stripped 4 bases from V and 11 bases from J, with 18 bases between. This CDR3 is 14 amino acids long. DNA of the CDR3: TGTGCCAGTAGTAGACCCCCCTCGGCCCAGGCCCAGCATTTT. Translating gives CASSRPPSAQAQHF. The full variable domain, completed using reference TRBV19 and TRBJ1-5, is DGGITQSPKYLFRKEGQNVTLSCEQNLNHDAMYWYRQDPGQGLRLIYYSQIVNDFQKGDIAEGYSVSREKKESFPLTVTSAQKNPTAFYLCASSRPPSAQAQHFGDGTRLSIL.

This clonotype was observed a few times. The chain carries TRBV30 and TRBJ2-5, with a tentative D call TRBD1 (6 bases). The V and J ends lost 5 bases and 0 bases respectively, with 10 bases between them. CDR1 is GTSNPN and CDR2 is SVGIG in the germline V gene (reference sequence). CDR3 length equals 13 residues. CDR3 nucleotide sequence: TGTGCCTGGTCGAGGGACAACCAAGAGACCCAGTACTTC. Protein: CAWSRDNQETQYF.

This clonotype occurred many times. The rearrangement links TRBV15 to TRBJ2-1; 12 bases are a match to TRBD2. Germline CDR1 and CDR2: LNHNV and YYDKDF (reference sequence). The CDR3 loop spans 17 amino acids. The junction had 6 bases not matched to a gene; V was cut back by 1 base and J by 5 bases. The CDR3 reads CATSRGLAGGLDNEQFF. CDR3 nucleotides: TGTGCCACCAGCAGAGGGCTAGCGGGAGGGTTGGACAATGAGCAGTTCTTC.

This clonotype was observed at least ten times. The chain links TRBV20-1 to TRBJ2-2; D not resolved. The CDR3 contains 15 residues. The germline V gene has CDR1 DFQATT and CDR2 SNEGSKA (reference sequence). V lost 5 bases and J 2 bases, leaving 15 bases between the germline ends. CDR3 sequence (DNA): TGCAGTGCTCGGTTAGCTCCAATCAACACCGGGGAGCTGTTTTTT. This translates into CSARLAPINTGELFF.